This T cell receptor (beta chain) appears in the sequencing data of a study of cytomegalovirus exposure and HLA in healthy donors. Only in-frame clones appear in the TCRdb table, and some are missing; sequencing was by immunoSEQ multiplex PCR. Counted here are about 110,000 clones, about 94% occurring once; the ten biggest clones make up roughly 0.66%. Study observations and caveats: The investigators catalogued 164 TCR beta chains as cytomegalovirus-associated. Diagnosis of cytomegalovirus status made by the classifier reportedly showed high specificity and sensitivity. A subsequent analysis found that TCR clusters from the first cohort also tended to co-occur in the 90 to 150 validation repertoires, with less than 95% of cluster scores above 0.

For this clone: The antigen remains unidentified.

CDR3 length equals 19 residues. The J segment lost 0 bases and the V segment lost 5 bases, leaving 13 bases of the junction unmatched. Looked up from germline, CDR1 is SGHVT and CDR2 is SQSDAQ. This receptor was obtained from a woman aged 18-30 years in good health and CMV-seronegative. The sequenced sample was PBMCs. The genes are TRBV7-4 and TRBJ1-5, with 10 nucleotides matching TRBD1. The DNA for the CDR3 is TGTGCCAGCAGCCGAACCGGGACAGGGGACCGGTGTAGCAATCAGCCCCAGCATTTT. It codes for CASSRTGTGDRCSNQPQHF.